These 11 T cell receptor beta chains share one sample of origin, sequenced in a study of cytomegalovirus exposure and HLA in healthy donors. With 60 Vbeta and 13 Jbeta primers, the PCR was carried out. The data were produced by immunoSEQ multiplex PCR, yet TCRdb's version contains in-frame clones alone and is incomplete. Of some 150,000 clones listed, 70% to 80% are singletons. Sample: PBMCs. These receptors all come from a woman between 25 and 40 years old in good health and CMV-seropositive.

V and J are TRBV5-6 and TRBJ1-1, with D perhaps matching TRBD1 (6 bases). The V gene lost 0 bases and the J gene lost 4 bases, with 19 bases spanning the gap. Per the germline V gene, CDR1 is SGHDT and CDR2 is YYEEEE. This CDR3 has 17 residues. This CDR3 is CASSLAVGGAFLTEAFF. The CDR3 coding sequence is TGTGCCAGCAGCTTGGCCGTAGGGGGAGCGTTTCTCACTGAAGCTTTCTTT.

The chain links TRBV2 to TRBJ2-3; the match to TRBD1 covers 7 bases. Trimming took 7 bases from V and 2 from J; bases not matched to a gene: 6. CDR3 size: 14 residues. In germline, CDR1 is SNHLY, CDR2 FYNNEI. In DNA form, the CDR3 reads TGTGCCAGCAAGACACAGGGGCCCACAGATACGCAGTATTTT. Its protein product is CASKTQGPTDTQYF.

V is TRBV7-9 and J is TRBJ1-2, with 7 bases fitting TRBD1. There are 14 residues in the CDR3. After removal of 6 bases from V and 3 bases from J, the junction contained 7 bases not matched to a gene. Germline CDR1 SEHNR, CDR2 FQNEAQ (reference sequence). CDR3 residues: CASSPVGGDYGYTF. CDR3 coding DNA: TGTGCCAGCAGTCCCGTAGGGGGCGACTATGGCTACACCTTC.

The chain recombines TRBV27 with TRBJ1-1; TRBD1 matches 7 bases. The CDR3 sequence is 14 residues long. Germline V CDR1 and CDR2: MNHEY, SMNVEV (reference sequence). J was trimmed by 1 base and V by 3 bases; bases with no gene match: 2. The CDR3 loop reads CASSFGTENTEAFF. CDR3 DNA sequence: TGTGCCAGCAGTTTCGGGACAGAGAACACTGAAGCTTTCTTT.

This clone was seen once. The chain has TRBV2 and TRBJ1-5; D is uncertain. Germline V gene lookup returns CDR1 SNHLY and CDR2 FYNNEI. The CDR3 is 14 amino acids. Trimming pared 7 bases from V and 1 base from J, leaving 11 bases between. The CDR3 bases are TGTGCCAGCACCGCCGGGGTCAGCAATCAGCCCCAGCATTTT. Translation: CASTAGVSNQPQHF.

This clone was observed a handful of times. The gene calls are TRBV5-1 and TRBJ1-4; maybe TRBD1 (6 bases). V lost 0 bases and J lost 0, with 9 bases in between. The CDR3 has 16 amino acids. Germline V lookup: CDR1 SGHRS, CDR2 YFSETQ. CDR3 bases: TGCGCCAGCAGCTTGGTACAGGGTGCAACTAATGAAAAACTGTTTTTT. It yields the protein CASSLVQGATNEKLFF.

This clone was seen many times. The V and J genes are TRBV9 and TRBJ2-1; D possibly corresponds to TRBD2 (7 bases). Trimming shortened V by 0 bases and J by 1 base, and 17 bases separated the two germline ends. The germline CDR1 and CDR2 sequences are SGDLS and YYNGEE. This CDR3 is 18 amino acids long. The CDR3 DNA is TGTGCCAGCAGCGTAGTTTCTAGCGGACAGACTTCCTACAATGAGCAGTTCTTC. As protein: CASSVVSSGQTSYNEQFF.

The V gene is TRBV11-3, the J gene TRBJ2-1, with a possible D match to TRBD2 (6 bases). CDR1 and CDR2 from the germline V gene are SGHNT and YENEEA. V was shortened by 4 bases and J by 2 bases, with 12 bases between the two germline ends. CDR3 length: 15 residues. The CDR3 bases are TGTGCCAGCAGCTCGGGGCTAGCGACCTACAATGAGCAGTTCTTC. It specifies CASSSGLATYNEQFF.

CDR3: CASSFPGTGTYEQYF. The DNA of the CDR3 is TGTGCCAGCAGCTTTCCCGGGACAGGTACCTACGAGCAGTACTTC. This chain links TRBV5-6 with TRBJ2-7; the match to TRBD1 covers 8 bases. CDR1 is SGHDT and CDR2 is YYEEEE in the germline V gene. This CDR3 contains 15 residues. The V gene end was trimmed by 2 bases and the J gene end by 2 bases; junction bases not matched to a gene: 6.

This clone was detected only a few times. The chain uses TRBV28 and TRBJ1-2; 8 bases agree with TRBD1. The CDR3 loop spans 16 amino acids. V lost 3 bases to trimming and J lost 4 bases; unmatched junction nucleotides: 10. Germline CDR1 MDHEN, CDR2 SYDVKM. This CDR3 reads CASSLEQGGTRYGYTF. In DNA, the CDR3 is TGTGCCAGCAGTTTGGAACAGGGGGGCACCCGCTATGGCTACACCTTC.

The chain carries TRBV27 and TRBJ2-3, with D possibly being TRBD2 (7 bases). The CDR3 covers 15 residues. Trimming took off 2 bases at V and 14 bases at J, with 23 bases between the two ends. Germline CDR1 MNHEY, CDR2 SMNVEV (reference sequence). This CDR3 is CASSLDGGPVPLTYF. CDR3 nucleotide sequence: TGTGCCAGCAGTTTAGACGGGGGGCCGGTACCTTTGACGTATTTT.